This T cell receptor (beta chain) was obtained from a study of blood T cell repertoires in COVID-19. Study-level background: Acute and convalescent COVID-19 specimens originated in the United States, Italy and Spain. Sources were T cells, B-cell-depleted T cells, or PBMCs; the material itself was cDNA or gDNA.

Per the study methods: Amplification from reference gene primers served as the basis for estimated nucleated cell counts. TCRdb keeps only in-frame clones here, not all; method: immunoSEQ multiplex PCR. Clone size and V and J calls were adopted from that table, with D and trimming inferred from the DNA. The sample consists of fewer than 300,000 clones, roughly 89% of them appearing once. The source material was peripheral blood. The TCR sequence derives from a man aged 25-45 years with acute or convalescent COVID-19.

For the CDR3, the DNA is TGTGCCAGCAAGCGGACAGGGTCTCTCCACGAGCAGTACTTC. This encodes CASKRTGSLHEQYF. This chain joins TRBV28 and TRBJ2-7; 8 bases map to TRBD1. CDR3 length: 14 amino acids. J lost 5 bases, V lost 7 bases, and 10 bases had no gene match. The germline gives CDR1 MDHEN, CDR2 SYDVKM.